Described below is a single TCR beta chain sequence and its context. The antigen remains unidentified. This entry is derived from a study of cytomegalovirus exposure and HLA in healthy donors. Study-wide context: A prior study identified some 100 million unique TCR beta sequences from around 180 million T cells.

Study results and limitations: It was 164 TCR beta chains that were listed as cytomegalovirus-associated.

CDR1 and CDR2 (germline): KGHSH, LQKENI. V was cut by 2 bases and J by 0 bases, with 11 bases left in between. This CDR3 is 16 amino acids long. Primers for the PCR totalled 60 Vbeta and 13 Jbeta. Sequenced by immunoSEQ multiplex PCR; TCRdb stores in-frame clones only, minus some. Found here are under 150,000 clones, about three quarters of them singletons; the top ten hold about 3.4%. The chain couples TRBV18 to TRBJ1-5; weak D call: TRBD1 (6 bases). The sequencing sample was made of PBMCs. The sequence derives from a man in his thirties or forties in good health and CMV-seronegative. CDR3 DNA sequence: TGTGCCAGCTCACCAAGGGACAAAATTAGCAATCAGCCCCAGCATTTT. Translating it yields CASSPRDKISNQPQHF.